The entry that follows covers one TCR beta chain sequence. The data derive from a study of T cell responses to AZD1222 COVID-19 vaccine. Using immunoSEQ multiplex PCR, the repertoire was profiled, and TCRdb retains in-frame clones only, with some absent. This table holds 130,000 or so clones, roughly 90% found once. The specimen was peripheral blood, collected on day 0 of AZD1222 vaccination. The TCR was taken from an adult in good health.

The CDR3 sequence: CAWTRQASGANVLTF. CDR3 coding DNA: TGTGCCTGGACCAGACAGGCCTCTGGGGCCAACGTCCTGACTTTC. The chain couples TRBV30 to TRBJ2-6, with D possibly TRBD1 on 6 matching bases. Looked up from germline, CDR1 is GTSNPN and CDR2 is SVGIG (reference sequence). The CDR3 length is 15 residues. Trimming stripped 4 bases from V and 0 bases from J, with 10 bases between.